The rows below give T cell receptor beta chains drawn from one sample of a study of glioma-infiltrating T cells. One entry per CDR3 protein results from TCRdb running MiXCR on the multiplex PCR reads. The sample lists fewer than 500,000 distinct CDR3 sequences, 41% occurring once. Sequenced: glioma tissue, nonneoplastic brain tissue, or PBMCs (not recorded which). These receptors all come from a human donor with low-grade glioma or glioblastoma, undergoing nonglioma brain surgery, or in good health (not recorded which). The CDR3 runs from the conserved cysteine through the conserved F or W. The D gene is left open where the match is weak. A row's size may be missing; if present it is once, few, many or a size class.

clone size: -; D gene: -; J gene: TRBJ2-5; V gene: TRBV7-9; CDR3 DNA: TGTGCCAGCAACCTAGCGTTCCAAGAGACCCAGTACTTC; CDR3 protein: CASNLAFQETQYF
clone size: -; D gene: TRBD1; J gene: TRBJ2-3; V gene: TRBV7-9; CDR3 DNA: TGTGCCAGCAGCTTAGCCGGGACAGGGGCAGATACGCAGTATTTT; CDR3 protein: CASSLAGTGADTQYF
clone size: -; D gene: TRBD2; J gene: TRBJ2-1; V gene: TRBV4-1; CDR3 DNA: TGCGCCAGCAGCCAAGGAGGTGGACTAGTTATTTACAATGAGCAGTTCTTC; CDR3 protein: CASSQGGGLVIYNEQFF
clone size: many; D gene: TRBD2; J gene: TRBJ2-1; V gene: TRBV20-1; CDR3 DNA: TGCAGTGCTAGAGTAGCGGGCAGCTCCTACAATGAGCAGTTCTTC; CDR3 protein: CSARVAGSSYNEQFF
clone size: many; D gene: -; J gene: TRBJ2-7; V gene: TRBV20-1; CDR3 DNA: TGCAGTGCTAGACAGGACGCTGAGCAGTACTTC; CDR3 protein: CSARQDAEQYF
clone size: -; D gene: -; J gene: TRBJ2-6; V gene: TRBV12-3/TRBV12-4; CDR3 DNA: TGTGCCAGCAGGACCCGGACAGAGACAACGACTCAGCTCTGGGCCAACGTCCTGACTTTC; CDR3 protein: CASRTRTETTTQLWANVLTF
clone size: -; D gene: -; J gene: TRBJ2-7; V gene: TRBV7-9; CDR3 DNA: TGTGCCAGCGGACACGAGCAGTACTTC; CDR3 protein: CASGHEQYF
clone size: few; D gene: -; J gene: TRBJ2-1; V gene: TRBV11-1; CDR3 DNA: TGTGCCAGCAGCACGACGGCAAATTACAATGAGCAGTTCTTC; CDR3 protein: CASSTTANYNEQFF
clone size: -; D gene: TRBD2; J gene: TRBJ2-7; V gene: TRBV2; CDR3 DNA: TGTGCCAGCAGTCCCTATGCCGGGACTAGCGGCCCTGGGTGCGAGCAGTACTTC; CDR3 protein: CASSPYAGTSGPGCEQYF
clone size: -; D gene: TRBD1; J gene: TRBJ2-5; V gene: TRBV20-1; CDR3 DNA: TGCAGTGCTCAACAGGGGGCCCGCGTTCCGAAGACCCAGTACTTC; CDR3 protein: CSAQQGARVPKTQYF
clone size: once; D gene: -; J gene: TRBJ1-5; V gene: TRBV20-1; CDR3 DNA: TGCAGTGCCGGGTCCACGCCCTTATGGATAAGCAATCAGCCCCAGCATTTT; CDR3 protein: CSAGSTPLWISNQPQHF
clone size: many; D gene: -; J gene: TRBJ2-1; V gene: TRBV6-1; CDR3 DNA: TGTGCCAGCAGTCCCCGGGCCTTTAGCTCCTACAATGAGCAGTTCTTC; CDR3 protein: CASSPRAFSSYNEQFF
clone size: -; D gene: TRBD1; J gene: TRBJ2-3; V gene: TRBV28; CDR3 DNA: TGTGCCACCAGTGCCGGACAGGGGCGCACAGATACGCAGTATTTT; CDR3 protein: CATSAGQGRTDTQYF
clone size: once; D gene: -; J gene: TRBJ1-1; V gene: TRBV6-1; CDR3 DNA: TGTGCCATCAGTGAACAGGGTCTAAACACTGAAGCTTTCTTT; CDR3 protein: CAISEQGLNTEAFF
clone size: -; D gene: TRBD2; J gene: TRBJ2-1; V gene: TRBV20-1; CDR3 DNA: TGCAGTGCGCGGACTAGCGGACCTCGCTCCTACAATGAGAAGTTCTTC; CDR3 protein: CSARTSGPRSYNEKFF